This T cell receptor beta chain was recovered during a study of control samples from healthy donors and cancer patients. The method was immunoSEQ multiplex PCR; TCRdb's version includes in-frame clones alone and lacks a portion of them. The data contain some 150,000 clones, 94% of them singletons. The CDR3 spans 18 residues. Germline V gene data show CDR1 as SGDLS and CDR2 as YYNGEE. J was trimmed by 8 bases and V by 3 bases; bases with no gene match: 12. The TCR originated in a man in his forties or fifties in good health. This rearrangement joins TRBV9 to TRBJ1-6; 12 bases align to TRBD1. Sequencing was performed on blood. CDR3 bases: TGTGCCAGCAGCGCTCTACCCGGGACAGGGGGCGAGGATTCACCCCTCCACTTT. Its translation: CASSALPGTGGEDSPLHF.